This record concerns one T cell receptor (beta chain) sequence. Its cognate antigen is unknown. The data derive from a study of OX40 agonist ivuxolimab in advanced cancers. Across the whole study: The diagnoses of dose-escalation patients were hepatocellular carcinoma, melanoma, renal cell or head and neck cancer. Study-wide results and limits: The authors also found low normalized T-cell clonal expansion in some nonresponders.

Clones were read by immunoSEQ multiplex PCR, and TCRdb kept only the in-frame ones, dropping some. The top ten hold roughly 2.5% of the sample, which has tens of thousands of clones, 85% seen once. CDR1 is LNHDA and CDR2 is SQIVND in the germline V gene (reference sequence). This CDR3 region has 16 residues. V lost 1 base and J lost 5; bases outside the gene matches: 6. Sequencing used CD4+ or CD8+ T cells sorted from blood, obtained in a trial of the OX40 agonist ivuxolimab. The rearrangement joins TRBV19 to TRBJ1-5; 9 bases line up with TRBD1. The receptor was isolated from an adult with an advanced solid tumor such as melanoma, head and neck, liver or kidney cancer. DNA for the CDR3: TGTGCCAGTAGTATAGGTACCGGGACAGGGTATCAGCCCCAGCATTTT. This encodes CASSIGTGTGYQPQHF.